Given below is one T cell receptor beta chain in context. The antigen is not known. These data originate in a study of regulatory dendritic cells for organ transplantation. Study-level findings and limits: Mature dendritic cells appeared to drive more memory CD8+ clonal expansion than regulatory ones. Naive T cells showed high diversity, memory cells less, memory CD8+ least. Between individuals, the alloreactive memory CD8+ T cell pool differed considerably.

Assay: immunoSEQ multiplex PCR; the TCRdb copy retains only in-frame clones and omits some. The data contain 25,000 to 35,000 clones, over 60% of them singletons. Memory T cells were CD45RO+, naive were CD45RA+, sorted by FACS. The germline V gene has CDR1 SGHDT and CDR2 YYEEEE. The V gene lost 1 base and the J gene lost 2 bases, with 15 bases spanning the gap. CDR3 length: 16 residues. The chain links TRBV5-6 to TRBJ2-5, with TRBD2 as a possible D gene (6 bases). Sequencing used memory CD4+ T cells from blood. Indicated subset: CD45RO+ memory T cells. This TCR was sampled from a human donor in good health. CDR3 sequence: CASSLPGGALQETQYF. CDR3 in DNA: TGTGCCAGCAGCTTGCCCGGCGGGGCCTTACAAGAGACCCAGTACTTC. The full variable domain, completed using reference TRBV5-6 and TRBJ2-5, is DAGVTQSPTHLIKTRGQQVTLRCSPKSGHDTVSWYQQALGQGPQFIFQYYEEEERQRGNFPDRFSGHQFPNYSSELNVNALLLGDSALYLCASSLPGGALQETQYFGPGTRLLVL.